Below, 27 T cell receptor beta chains from the same sample are listed, as sequenced in a study of blood T cells in healthy people across ages. The use of a sample-barcoded 5' primer and a J-beta primer mix characterized a second PCR of roughly 6 to 12 cycles. A single record per CDR3 protein comes from TCRdb applying MiXCR to the 5' RACE reads. The sample shows 1.5 million to 2 million distinct CDR3 sequences, approximately 39% of them seen only once. The source material was blood. The source of these receptors is a human donor in good health.

The chain links TRBV29-1 to TRBJ2-1; 7 bases agree with TRBD2. Germline V gives CDR1 SQVTM, CDR2 ANQGSEA. The CDR3 is 15 residues long. Losses at the gene ends were 6 bases for V and 10 bases for J; bases not matched to a gene: 18. CDR3 bases: TGCAGCGTGTGGGGAGGGGAGGAATTCTCCTACGAGCAGTTCTTC. Amino acid sequence: CSVWGGEEFSYEQFF.

The table lists this clonotype with many counts. The J gene is TRBJ2-7, the V gene TRBV5-1; D is unclear. In germline, CDR1 is SGHRS, CDR2 YFSETQ. The CDR3 is 13 amino acids. V lost 7 bases and J lost 1, with 12 bases in between. The CDR3 nucleotides are TGCGCCAGCGCCGCGACACTTTCCTACGAGCAGTACTTC. Translated, it gives CASAATLSYEQYF.

This clonotype showed up just a few times. V and J are TRBV27 and TRBJ2-1; possibly TRBD2 for D (5 bases). This CDR3 spans 13 amino acids. V lost 7 bases and J 7 bases, leaving 14 bases between the germline ends. Germline V gene sequence: CDR1 MNHEY, CDR2 SMNVEV (reference sequence). CDR3 DNA: TGTGCCAGCAAACTAGGTCCGTTTAATGAGCAGTTCTTC. Translation gives CASKLGPFNEQFF.

The chain combines TRBV28 with TRBJ2-2; a weak D match, TRBD2 (6 bases). The germline V gene has CDR1 MDHEN and CDR2 SYDVKM. Trimming removed 8 bases at V and 5 bases at J, with 24 bases between. This CDR3 spans 17 amino acids. For the CDR3, the DNA is TGTGCCAGCGACGTTCATGCAGGGTTAGGAGGGACCGGGGAGCTGTTTTTT. Its translation is CASDVHAGLGGTGELFF.

The rearrangement joins TRBV29-1 to TRBJ2-1; TRBD2 might be the D (5 bases). CDR3 length: 13 residues. Germline V CDR1 and CDR2: SQVTM, ANQGSEA. Trimming pared 2 bases from V and 5 bases from J, leaving 10 bases between. CDR3 residues: CSVEMMEDNEQFF. CDR3 DNA: TGCAGCGTTGAAATGATGGAGGACAATGAGCAGTTCTTC.

The chain recombines TRBV5-4 with TRBJ1-6, with TRBD1 matching over 7 bases. This CDR3 contains 15 residues. CDR1 is SGHNT, CDR2 YYREEE, per germline (reference sequence). Losses at the gene ends were 4 bases for V and 7 bases for J; bases not matched to a gene: 8. In DNA, the CDR3 is TGTGCCAGCAGCGGGGGGGACAGTAGGAATTCACCCCTCCACTTT. Protein sequence: CASSGGDSRNSPLHF.

The chain joins TRBV29-1 to TRBJ1-2, with TRBD1 as a possible D gene (5 bases). Germline CDR1 is SQVTM and CDR2 is ANQGSEA. CDR3 length: 11 residues. V lost 1 base and J 10 bases, leaving 10 bases between the germline ends. The CDR3 sequence: CSVEAGTTYTF. As DNA, the CDR3 is TGCAGCGTTGAAGCCGGGACGACCTACACCTTC.

This clonotype has only a few counts. The V and J genes are TRBV11-3 and TRBJ2-5; no reliable D call. Germline V gene data show CDR1 as SGHNT and CDR2 as YENEEA. The V end lost 1 base, the J end lost 2 bases, and 8 bases lay between the germline ends. The CDR3 consists of 14 residues. For the CDR3, the DNA is TGTGCCAGCAGCTTAGCCCATTTTCAAGAGACCCAGTACTTC. It specifies CASSLAHFQETQYF. Supplemented by reference TRBV11-3 and TRBJ2-5, the full variable domain reads EAGVVQSPRYKIIEKKQPVAFWCNPISGHNTLYWYLQNLGQGPELLIRYENEEAVDDSQLPKDRFSAERLKGVDSTLKIQPAELGDSAVYLCASSLAHFQETQYFGPGTRLLVL.

This clonotype was observed a single time. The gene calls are TRBV6-1 and TRBJ2-3; 11 bases are shared with TRBD1. Germline V gives CDR1 MNHNS, CDR2 SASEGT. Trimming at V came to 4 bases and at J to 5 bases, leaving 8 bases not matched to a gene. CDR3 size: 16 residues. The CDR3 nucleotides are TGTGCCAGCAGTGTATTCGGACAGGGGGCGGAAGATACGCAGTATTTT. Protein product: CASSVFGQGAEDTQYF.

The rearrangement links TRBV7-9 to TRBJ1-1; D is possibly TRBD1 (6 bases). The ends were cut back, 7 bases at V and 1 base at J, with 13 bases in the middle. Germline V gives CDR1 SEHNR, CDR2 FQNEAQ (reference sequence). This CDR3 is built from 14 residues. The CDR3 bases are TGTGCCAGCAAAAGGGCAGGGGCGAACACTGAAGCTTTCTTT. It specifies CASKRAGANTEAFF.

V gene TRBV6-5 combines with J gene TRBJ1-2, with 9 positions matching TRBD1. The CDR3 contains 14 residues. Germline-derived CDR1 and CDR2 are MNHEY and SVGAGI. V was pared by 6 bases and J by 5 bases, with 7 bases of the junction left unmatched. The DNA for the CDR3 is TGTGCCAGCAGCCAAGGGACAGGGTGGTATGGCTACACCTTC. The encoded protein is CASSQGTGWYGYTF.

The V and J genes are TRBV2 and TRBJ2-1; no reliable D call. There are 17 residues in the CDR3. Germline loops: CDR1 SNHLY, CDR2 FYNNEI. The V end was cut by 5 bases, the J end by 0 bases, with 17 bases between. In DNA, the CDR3 is TGTGCCAGCAGTATAAGGGCGCGCCCTAGCTCCTACAATGAGCAGTTCTTC. This translates into CASSIRARPSSYNEQFF.

In this sample, this clonotype turned up a few times. This chain connects TRBV6-6 to TRBJ1-5; maybe TRBD1 (5 bases). Trimming took off 2 bases at V and 8 bases at J, with 13 bases between the two ends. The germline V gene has CDR1 MNHNY and CDR2 SVGAGI (reference sequence). The CDR3 loop spans 14 amino acids. Here the CDR3 reads CASSYGQGGEPQHF. In DNA, the CDR3 is TGTGCCAGCAGTTACGGGCAGGGTGGTGAGCCCCAGCATTTT.

The chain combines TRBV2 with TRBJ1-6; D might be TRBD1 (6 bases). There are 16 residues in the CDR3. Per the germline V gene, CDR1 is SNHLY and CDR2 is FYNNEI. The ends were cut back, 7 bases at V and 0 bases at J, with 13 bases in the middle. CDR3 amino acids: CASTEGGSSYNSPLHF. The CDR3 DNA reads TGTGCCAGCACCGAGGGGGGAAGCTCCTATAATTCACCCCTCCACTTT.

J is TRBJ2-1 and V is TRBV6-2 or TRBV6-3; a possible D gene is TRBD1 (5 bases). This CDR3 is 11 amino acids long. Trimming took 8 bases from V and 9 from J, leaving 11 bases between them. CDR1 and CDR2 (germline): MNHEY, SVGEGT. CDR3 residues: CASAGYSEQFF. In nucleotides, the CDR3 is TGTGCCAGCGCAGGGTATTCTGAGCAGTTCTTC.

This sequence joins TRBV18 and TRBJ1-1; perhaps TRBD1 as D (6 bases). V gave up 1 base and J gave up 7 bases, with 16 bases separating them. The germline gives CDR1 KGHSH, CDR2 LQKENI. This CDR3 is 15 amino acids long. In nucleotides, the CDR3 is TGTGCCAGCTCACCACGGGGGGCCCCTAACCTTGAAGCTTTCTTT. It encodes CASSPRGAPNLEAFF.

In its sample, this clonotype was seen many times. CDR3 sequence (DNA): TGTGCCAGCAGCCCCGGACTAGACCTCGGTATACAGTTCTTC. Translating gives CASSPGLDLGIQFF. The chain employs TRBV4-2 and TRBJ2-1; 7 bases fit TRBD2. The CDR3 length is 14 residues. Germline assignment: CDR1 LGHNA and CDR2 YNFKEQ. V was pared by 4 bases and J by 13 bases, with 13 bases of the junction left unmatched.

The count of this clonotype is one. V is TRBV7-6 and J is TRBJ1-5; 7 bases map to TRBD1. Germline V gives CDR1 SGHVS, CDR2 FNYEAQ. Trimming took 11 bases from V and 3 from J; bases not matched to a gene: 13. There are 15 residues in the CDR3. CDR3 nucleotide sequence: TGTGCCGGCCGAGGTAAAACAGGGGACAATCAGCCCCAGCATTTT. It yields the protein CAGRGKTGDNQPQHF.

This clonotype occurred a few times. V gene TRBV11-1 combines with J gene TRBJ2-3; the match to TRBD2 covers 7 bases. This CDR3 is built from 17 residues. V shed 0 bases, J shed 2 bases, and the junction held 8 bases outside the gene matches. Germline V gene lookup returns CDR1 SGHAT and CDR2 FQDESV (reference sequence). CDR3 loop: CASSLAVPSGFTDTQYF. DNA for the CDR3: TGTGCCAGCAGCTTAGCTGTTCCTAGCGGATTCACAGATACGCAGTATTTT.

The rearrangement uses TRBV12-3 or TRBV12-4 and TRBJ2-5; 11 nucleotides agree with TRBD2. This CDR3 region has 17 residues. V lost 0 bases to trimming and J lost 4 bases; unmatched junction nucleotides: 7. The CDR3 loop reads CASSLAVAGGPGETQYF. The CDR3 DNA reads as TGTGCCAGCAGTTTAGCTGTAGCGGGGGGGCCCGGAGAGACCCAGTACTTC.

The chain links TRBV3-1 to TRBJ1-6, with D possibly matching TRBD1 (6 bases). The V and J ends lost 4 bases and 14 bases respectively, with 12 bases between them. In germline, CDR1 is LGHDT, CDR2 YNNKEL (reference sequence). This CDR3 spans 12 amino acids. This CDR3 is CASSRGQATLHF. The DNA for the CDR3 is TGTGCCAGCAGCCGGGGACAAGCGACCCTCCACTTT. The full variable domain, with the rest looked up from reference TRBV3-1 and TRBJ1-6, is DTAVSQTPKYLVTQMGNDKSIKCEQNLGHDTMYWYKQDSKKFLKIMFSYNNKELIINETVPNRFSPKSPDKAHLNLHINSLELGDSAVYFCASSRGQATLHFGNGTRLTVT.

In nucleotides, the CDR3 is TGCGCCAGCAGCTTGGTAGGAGTCATGAACACTGAAGCTTTCTTT. Translation: CASSLVGVMNTEAFF. This sequence joins TRBV5-1 and TRBJ1-1; D not resolved. Germline loops: CDR1 SGHRS, CDR2 YFSETQ. With 0 bases removed from V and 0 bases from J, the gap between germline ends came to 9 bases. The CDR3 consists of 15 residues.

The chain recombines TRBV10-3 with TRBJ1-1; possible D gene TRBD1, 5 bases. V lost 10 bases, J lost 4 bases, and 19 bases lay in between. CDR1 is ENHRY and CDR2 is SYGVKD in the germline V gene. The CDR3 loop spans 14 amino acids. The CDR3 region has the DNA TGTGCCACCGACCCCTTAGGGGTGAGCACTGAAGCTTTCTTT. Its protein is CATDPLGVSTEAFF.

CDR3 bases: TGCGCCAGCACCACGTCAGGGACCTCCCAAGAGACCCAGTACTTC. Amino acids: CASTTSGTSQETQYF. The V call is TRBV5-1, the J call TRBJ2-5, with D perhaps matching TRBD1 or TRBD2 (5 bases each). CDR1 SGHRS and CDR2 YFSETQ come from the germline V gene. The length of the CDR3 is 15 residues. V was trimmed by 6 bases and J by 1 base, leaving 16 bases between them. The variable domain in full, with the rest retrieved from reference TRBV5-1 and TRBJ2-5, is KAGVTQTPRYLIKTRGQQVTLSCSPISGHRSVSWYQQTPGQGLQFLFEYFSETQRNKGNFPGRFSGRQFSNSRSEMNVSTLELGDSALYLCASTTSGTSQETQYFGPGTRLLVL.

The V and J genes are TRBV28 and TRBJ2-1; no definite D call. The germline gives CDR1 MDHEN, CDR2 SYDVKM. V was clipped by 4 bases and J by 3 bases, with 13 bases between them. The CDR3 consists of 15 residues. DNA of the CDR3: TGTGCCAGCAGTTCATCGGGTTGGGGCTACAATGAGCAGTTCTTC. Translating it yields CASSSSGWGYNEQFF.

This chain links TRBV6-5 with TRBJ2-3; 8 bases fit TRBD1. After removal of 2 bases from V and 4 bases from J, the junction contained 14 bases not matched to a gene. From germline, CDR1 is MNHEY and CDR2 SVGAGI. The CDR3 totals 18 residues. The CDR3 protein is CASSYPIRSTGGSDTQYF. The CDR3 coding sequence is TGTGCCAGCAGTTACCCGATCCGCTCAACAGGGGGATCAGATACGCAGTATTTT.

The chain combines TRBV4-1 with TRBJ1-2; weak D call: TRBD1 (5 bases). The germline V and J ends were trimmed by 0 bases and 8 bases, with 16 bases remaining between them. From germline, CDR1 is MGHRA and CDR2 YSYEKL. CDR3 length equals 15 residues. The CDR3 DNA reads TGCGCCAGCAGCCAAGAGCCCGGGACCCCAAACGGCTACACCTTC. Its protein product is CASSQEPGTPNGYTF.